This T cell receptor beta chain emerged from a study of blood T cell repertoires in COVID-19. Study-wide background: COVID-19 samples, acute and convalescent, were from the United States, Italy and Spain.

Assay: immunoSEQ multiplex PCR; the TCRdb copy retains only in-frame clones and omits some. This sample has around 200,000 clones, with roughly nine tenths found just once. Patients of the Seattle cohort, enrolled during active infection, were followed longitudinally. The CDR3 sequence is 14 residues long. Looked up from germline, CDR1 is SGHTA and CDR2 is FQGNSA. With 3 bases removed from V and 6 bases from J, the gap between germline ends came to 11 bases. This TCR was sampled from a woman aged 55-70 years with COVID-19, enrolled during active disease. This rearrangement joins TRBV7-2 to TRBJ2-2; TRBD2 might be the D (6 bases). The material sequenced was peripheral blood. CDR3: CASSFGTAAGELFF. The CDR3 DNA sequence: TGTGCCAGCAGCTTTGGGACTGCAGCCGGGGAGCTGTTTTTT. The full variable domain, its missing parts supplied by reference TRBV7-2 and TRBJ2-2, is GAGVSQSPSNKVTEKGKDVELRCDPISGHTALYWYRQSLGQGLEFLIYFQGNSAPDKSGLPSDRFSAERTGGSVSTLTIQRTQQEDSAVYLCASSFGTAAGELFFGEGSRLTVL.